The next 24 T cell receptor beta chains were all read from a single sample in a study of early T cells in non-severe SARS-CoV-2 infection (dated by TCRdb to the early 2020s). The method behind the library was 5' RACE. Sequencing took place on a NextSeq 500. TCRdb took the public reads, trimmed them with fastp at Q25, ran MiXCR for clone calling and kept in-frame beta chains. Duplicate CDR3 protein sequences are folded into a single record with the most common DNA and genes. The sample has tens of thousands of distinct CDR3 sequences on record, approximately 10% of them singletons. Approximately 10% of the sample comes from the top ten. Sequencing used whole blood. The receptors shown here come from an adult who was a healthcare worker with PCR-confirmed SARS-CoV-2 infection or an uninfected control (not recorded which).

The rearrangement uses TRBV10-3 and TRBJ2-1; 7 nucleotides line up with TRBD2. CDR3 length equals 15 residues. Germline-derived CDR1 and CDR2 are ENHRY and SYGVKD. Trimming cost V 6 bases and J 0 bases; bases outside gene matches: 5. CDR3 bases: TGTGCCATCAGCTCTACGGGGGGCTCCTACAATGAGCAGTTCTTC. Encoded protein: CAISSTGGSYNEQFF.

This clonotype was observed a few times. The chain joins TRBV28 to TRBJ1-2; 7 nucleotides line up with TRBD1. Germline loops: CDR1 MDHEN, CDR2 SYDVKM. The CDR3 runs 12 residues. Losses at the gene ends were 5 bases for V and 6 bases for J; bases not matched to a gene: 3. The CDR3 reads CASSPTGNGYTF. In nucleotides, the CDR3 is TGTGCCAGCAGTCCGACAGGGAATGGCTACACCTTC.

To note about this clonotype: This could be a read error, since a much larger clone is one nucleotide away. This chain joins TRBV29-1 and TRBJ1-1; TRBD1 aligns across 7 bases. Germline V lookup: CDR1 SQVTM, CDR2 ANQGSEA. The CDR3 sequence is 13 residues long. The CDR3 spells CSAETGQNIEAFF. In DNA, the CDR3 is TGCAGCGCTGAGACAGGGCAGAACATTGAAGCTTTCTTT.

This clonotype has just a few counts. The chain couples TRBV7-3 to TRBJ2-3; TRBD2 matches at 7 bases. The germline gives CDR1 SGHTA, CDR2 FQGTGA. The ends lost 5 bases at V and 2 bases at J; junction bases unmatched: 7. This CDR3 has 15 amino acids. CDR3 nucleotide sequence: TGTGCCAGCAGCCCCCTTGGGGGGGACACAGATACGCAGTATTTT. It specifies CASSPLGGDTDTQYF.

This clonotype was seen a handful of times. This chain connects TRBV12-3 or TRBV12-4 to TRBJ1-4; D uncertain. The CDR3 consists of 12 residues. Trimming stripped 6 bases from V and 6 bases from J, with 8 bases between. CDR3 DNA sequence: TGTGCCAGCAGCATGGGTCATGAAAAACTGTTTTTT. It specifies CASSMGHEKLFF.

This clonotype came up many times. J is TRBJ1-1 and V is TRBV20-1, with 7 bases matching TRBD1. With 3 bases clipped from V and 10 bases from J, the junction kept 2 bases outside the gene matches. This CDR3 comprises 10 residues. Germline V gene sequence: CDR1 DFQATT, CDR2 SNEGSKA (reference sequence). Here the CDR3 reads CSARQGVAFF. CDR3 coding DNA: TGCAGTGCTAGGCAGGGGGTAGCTTTCTTT.

This clonotype has only a few counts. The rearrangement uses TRBV9 and TRBJ2-2; 7 bases map to TRBD1. Germline CDR1 is SGDLS and CDR2 is YYNGEE. The CDR3 sequence is 14 residues long. After removal of 3 bases from V and 6 bases from J, the junction contained 5 bases not matched to a gene. The DNA of the CDR3 is TGTGCCAGCAGCGCCAGTACAGGGGCCGGGGAGCTGTTTTTT. Translated, it gives CASSASTGAGELFF.

The gene calls are TRBV28 and TRBJ2-7; 8 bases line up with TRBD1. V was clipped by 6 bases and J by 0 bases; unmatched bases: 4. The CDR3 is 14 amino acids. The germline V gene has CDR1 MDHEN and CDR2 SYDVKM. For the CDR3, the DNA is TGTGCCAGCAGCCCGACAGGGGTCTCCTACGAGCAGTACTTC. Translating it yields CASSPTGVSYEQYF.

This clonotype was recorded many times. This sequence joins TRBV4-2 and TRBJ2-3; D is ambiguous. The germline V gene encodes CDR1 LGHNA and CDR2 YNFKEQ. With 0 bases removed from V and 7 bases from J, the gap between germline ends came to 11 bases. The CDR3 runs to 14 residues. The CDR3: CASSQDLVGYTQYF. The DNA of the CDR3 is TGTGCCAGCAGCCAAGATCTTGTGGGATATACGCAGTATTTT.

This clonotype was seen ten or more times. The chain couples TRBV20-1 to TRBJ1-5; D uncertain. Germline V gene data show CDR1 as DFQATT and CDR2 as SNEGSKA (reference sequence). V lost 6 bases and J 0 bases, leaving 9 bases between the germline ends. CDR3 size: 13 residues. This CDR3 reads CSALGHSNQPQHF. DNA of the CDR3: TGCAGTGCCTTAGGGCATAGCAATCAGCCCCAGCATTTT.

The chain combines TRBV2 with TRBJ2-3; 9 nucleotides agree with TRBD1. V was clipped by 4 bases and J by 5 bases; unmatched bases: 4. This CDR3 contains 14 residues. Germline lookup yields CDR1 SNHLY and CDR2 FYNNEI. The CDR3 is CASSVQGAKDTQYF. CDR3 nucleotides: TGTGCCAGCAGTGTACAGGGGGCGAAAGATACGCAGTATTTT.

This clonotype was recorded a few times. The chain couples TRBV7-2 to TRBJ2-7; 9 nucleotides line up with TRBD2. The junction had 8 bases not matched to a gene; V was cut back by 1 base and J by 7 bases. Germline values: CDR1 SGHTA, CDR2 FQGNSA. CDR3 length: 15 amino acids. The CDR3 loop reads CASSLDSGSRREQYF. CDR3 nucleotides: TGTGCCAGCAGCTTAGATAGCGGGAGTCGGAGGGAGCAGTACTTC.

This clonotype was seen repeatedly, ten times or more. V usage is TRBV5-1 and J usage is TRBJ1-5; 8 bases are a match to TRBD1. The germline CDR1 and CDR2 sequences are SGHRS and YFSETQ. The ends lost 4 bases at V and 2 bases at J; junction bases unmatched: 11. The CDR3 spans 17 residues. The CDR3, as DNA: TGCGCCAGCAGCCGCGAGCCCCCGGGACAGGGCAATCAGCCCCAGCATTTT. Protein sequence: CASSREPPGQGNQPQHF.

V usage is TRBV28 and J usage is TRBJ1-1, with 8 bases lining up with TRBD1. The CDR3 extends over 12 amino acids. V lost 7 bases and J lost 4; bases outside the gene matches: 2. The V gene's germline CDR1 is MDHEN and CDR2 SYDVKM. The CDR3 loop reads CASTDRVTEAFF. CDR3 DNA: TGTGCCAGCACGGACAGGGTCACTGAAGCTTTCTTT.

This chain connects TRBV13 to TRBJ2-5; 11 nucleotides line up with TRBD2. This CDR3 comprises 15 residues. V lost 2 bases, J lost 10 bases, and 9 bases stayed unmatched. The V gene's germline CDR1 is PRHDT and CDR2 FYEKMQ (reference sequence). The CDR3 DNA is TGTGCCAGCAGCTTAAATCTAGCGGGAGGAAGATACCAGTACTTC. This sequence encodes CASSLNLAGGRYQYF.

J is TRBJ2-1 and V is TRBV5-1, with D unresolved. The CDR3 has 14 residues. Trimming removed 4 bases at V and 6 bases at J, with 14 bases between. CDR1 and CDR2 from the germline V gene are SGHRS and YFSETQ. In DNA, the CDR3 is TGCGCCAGCAGCCCCGCGGCAGGCCGCAATGAGCAGTTCTTC. Translation: CASSPAAGRNEQFF.

The chain is built from TRBV27 and TRBJ2-7; TRBD1 agrees at 8 bases. This CDR3 contains 15 residues. Trimming cost V 6 bases and J 6 bases; bases outside gene matches: 13. Germline lookup yields CDR1 MNHEY and CDR2 SMNVEV (reference sequence). In DNA form, the CDR3 reads TGTGCCAGCAGCTCAACCAGGGGGCCCTACTCCGAGCAGTACTTC. Amino acids: CASSSTRGPYSEQYF.

This clonotype was counted between two and nine times. V is TRBV11-2 and J is TRBJ1-6; D unresolved. V was shortened by 2 bases and J by 5 bases, with 4 bases between the two germline ends. From germline, CDR1 is SGHAT and CDR2 FQNNGV. This CDR3 spans 13 amino acids. CDR3 amino acids: CASSLSDNSPLHF. The CDR3 DNA sequence: TGTGCCAGCAGCTTATCGGATAATTCACCCCTCCACTTT.

The rearrangement joins TRBV29-1 to TRBJ1-1; 7 bases align to TRBD1. CDR1 is SQVTM, CDR2 ANQGSEA, per germline. This CDR3 has 12 amino acids. J gave up 4 bases and V 6 bases, and 5 bases lay outside the gene matches. CDR3 sequence: CSVQGMGTEAFF. The CDR3, as DNA: TGCAGCGTACAGGGGATGGGCACTGAAGCTTTCTTT.

This clonotype was recorded at least ten times. The chain has TRBV29-1 and TRBJ2-5; possible D gene TRBD1, 7 bases. The germline V gene has CDR1 SQVTM and CDR2 ANQGSEA. V dropped 7 bases and J dropped 0 bases, with 12 bases sitting between them. This CDR3 region has 13 residues. CDR3 sequence: CSAGGQYQETQYF. The CDR3 nucleotides read TGCAGCGCCGGGGGACAGTACCAAGAGACCCAGTACTTC. The full variable domain, rest sourced from reference TRBV29-1 and TRBJ2-5, is SAVISQKPSRDICQRGTSLTIQCQVDSQVTMMFWYRQQPGQSLTLIATANQGSEATYESGFVIDKFPISRPNLTFSTLTVSNMSPEDSSIYLCSAGGQYQETQYFGPGTRLLVL.

This clonotype was recorded many times. J is TRBJ2-7 and V is TRBV29-1; D is possibly TRBD2 (5 bases). Between the trimmed V and J ends, which lost 4 bases and 4 bases, there was a span of 11 bases. The CDR3 consists of 12 residues. Germline V CDR1 and CDR2: SQVTM, ANQGSEA. This CDR3 is CSVGSGGYEQYF. The CDR3 DNA reads as TGCAGCGTTGGTTCAGGAGGATACGAGCAGTACTTC.

This clonotype was found a few times. This sequence joins TRBV20-1 and TRBJ1-3; no definite D call. The CDR3 spans 14 residues. Trimming left V 6 bases short and J 4 bases short, with 16 bases between. The germline CDR1 and CDR2 sequences are DFQATT and SNEGSKA (reference sequence). CDR3 amino acids: CSASPVGSGNTIYF. CDR3 DNA: TGCAGTGCCTCTCCGGTCGGATCGGGAAACACCATATATTTT.

CDR3 sequence reads: CASTTVSLVTEAFF. CDR3 coding DNA: TGTGCCAGCACCACGGTCTCCTTGGTCACTGAAGCTTTCTTT. The chain joins TRBV12-3 or TRBV12-4 to TRBJ1-1; D is unclear. Between the trimmed V and J ends, which lost 7 bases and 4 bases, there was a span of 16 bases. CDR3 size: 14 residues.

This clonotype was detected ten times or more. The rearrangement uses TRBV3-1 and TRBJ2-5; TRBD1 might be the D (5 bases). V lost 0 bases and J lost 4, with 12 bases in between. CDR1 LGHDT and CDR2 YNNKEL come from the germline V gene (reference sequence). The CDR3 loop spans 15 amino acids. CDR3 nucleotides: TGTGCCAGCAGCCAAGATGTTAGGGGCATAGAGACCCAGTACTTC. Protein sequence: CASSQDVRGIETQYF.